Listed below are T cell receptor beta chains from one sample, sequenced in a study of shared clonotypes between healthy human individuals. Only in-frame clones appear in the TCRdb table, and some are missing; sequencing was by immunoSEQ multiplex PCR. The sample lists millions of clones; approximately 95% were seen once. Sequenced: naive CD4+ T cells from PBMCs. These receptors came from a man aged 18 to 29 in good health. Some clones in this sample may be carry-over from other donors' samples. CDR3s include the opening cysteine and the closing phenylalanine or tryptophan. A D gene is named only where the DNA matches it firmly. A row's size may be missing; if present it is once, few, many or a size class.

clone size,V gene,J gene,D gene,CDR3 protein,CDR3 DNA
.,TRBV5-1,TRBJ2-5,TRBD2,CASSFYSGSSQETQYF,TGCGCCAGCAGCTTCTATAGCGGGAGTAGTCAAGAGACCCAGTACTTC
.,TRBV4-1,TRBJ2-7,TRBD1,CASSQGTGGNEQYF,TGCGCCAGCAGCCAAGGGACAGGGGGCAACGAGCAGTACTTC
.,TRBV2,TRBJ2-7,TRBD2,CASRRTSALREASYEQYF,TGTGCCAGCCGGAGGACTAGCGCCCTCCGGGAAGCGTCCTACGAGCAGTACTTC
.,TRBV28,TRBJ2-3,TRBD1,CASSSVRAGGNTQYF,TGTGCCAGCAGCTCAGTTCGCGCAGGGGGAAATACGCAGTATTTT
.,TRBV5-1,TRBJ2-1,.,CASSATGTGLWNEQFF,TGCGCCAGCTCTGCGACCGGGACTGGGCTGTGGAATGAGCAGTTCTTC
.,TRBV28,TRBJ2-5,.,CASSGDSQETQYF,TGTGCCAGCAGTGGCGACAGCCAAGAGACCCAGTACTTC
.,TRBV5-1,TRBJ1-2,TRBD1,CASSLTDRPSHGYTF,TGCGCCAGCAGCTTGACGGACAGGCCGAGTCATGGCTACACCTTC
few,TRBV2,TRBJ1-2,.,CASSEFGGGGYGYTF,TGTGCCAGCAGTGAATTCGGGGGAGGAGGCTATGGCTACACCTTC
.,TRBV7-2,TRBJ2-5,TRBD2,CASSRTSGLQETQYF,TGTGCCAGCAGCCGGACTAGCGGACTCCAAGAGACCCAGTACTTC
.,TRBV18,TRBJ2-3,.,CASSPGDTQYF,TGTGCCAGCTCACCAGGTGATACGCAGTATTTT
once,TRBV5-4,TRBJ1-4,.,CASSPGAPTNEKLFF,TGTGCCAGCAGCCCCGGGGCGCCAACTAATGAAAAACTGTTTTTT
once,TRBV30,TRBJ2-3,TRBD2,CAWSGTGGDTQYF,TGTGCCTGGAGTGGGACGGGAGGGGATACGCAGTATTTT
.,TRBV9,TRBJ1-1,TRBD1,CASSVDQGAIMNTEAFF,TGTGCCAGCAGCGTAGATCAGGGGGCGATTATGAACACTGAAGCTTTCTTT
few,TRBV11-2,TRBJ1-1,.,CASSQRTYEAFF,TGTGCCAGCAGCCAGAGGACATATGAAGCTTTCTTT
once,TRBV28,TRBJ2-7,TRBD1,CASRSPGQKPHEQYF,TGTGCCAGCAGAAGCCCGGGACAGAAGCCCCACGAGCAGTACTTC
.,TRBV5-1,TRBJ1-1,.,CASSLAAASAFYTEAFF,TGCGCCAGCAGCTTGGCCGCGGCTTCGGCGTTTTATACTGAAGCTTTCTTT
.,TRBV7-6,TRBJ2-2,.,CASSQRQNTGELFF,TGTGCCAGCAGCCAACGACAAAACACCGGGGAGCTGTTTTTT
.,TRBV19,TRBJ2-2,TRBD2,CASTGGRAPGELFF,TGTGCCAGTACTGGCGGGAGGGCCCCCGGGGAGCTGTTTTTT
.,TRBV5-1,TRBJ1-2,.,CASSSDRPNLDGYTF,TGCGCCAGCAGCTCTGACAGACCAAACTTGGATGGCTACACCTTC
.,TRBV2,TRBJ2-2,TRBD1,CASSQSWTGVGGELFF,TGTGCCAGCAGCCAATCCTGGACAGGGGTGGGCGGGGAGCTGTTTTTT
once,TRBV20-1,TRBJ1-2,.,CSARGQLGYTF,TGCAGTGCTAGAGGACAGCTTGGCTACACCTTC
.,TRBV7-3,TRBJ2-3,.,CASSQVWWDTQYF,TGTGCCAGCAGCCAAGTGTGGTGGGATACGCAGTATTTT
.,TRBV7-2,TRBJ1-4,TRBD1,CASSRRDRGGEKLFF,TGTGCCAGCAGCCGCCGGGACAGGGGGGGAGAAAAACTGTTTTTT